The clone carrying this T cell receptor beta chain was seen more than once but under ten times. RNA transcripts gave rise to amplified TCR beta CDR3 regions. HTBI primers were employed in a first-round RT-PCR of the TCR CDR3. MiXCR was run by TCRdb on the multiplex PCR reads, yielding one entry per CDR3 protein. The data show some 500,000 distinct CDR3 sequences, roughly an eighth seen once. This record comes from a study of T cells in Graves' hyperthyroidism and ophthalmopathy. J was trimmed by 2 bases and V by 4 bases; bases with no gene match: 5. The germline V gene encodes CDR1 SQVTM and CDR2 ANQGSEA. The CDR3 totals 14 residues.

Source material: blood. This clonotype was sampled from a young woman with Graves' hyperthyroidism. The chain links TRBV29-1 to TRBJ2-3; 8 nucleotides match TRBD2. CDR3 sequence (DNA): TGCAGCGTTGTTTCAGGACTAGCCACAGATACGCAGTATTTT. Translation: CSVVSGLATDTQYF.